The sequence of this TCR beta chain was determined in a study of blood T cell repertoires in COVID-19. About the research overall: Samples representing acute and convalescent COVID-19 were sourced from the United States, Italy and Spain.

Original processing methods: Estimates of nucleated cell counts were drawn from the amplification of reference gene primers. Clones were read by immunoSEQ multiplex PCR, and TCRdb kept only the in-frame ones, dropping some. D and trimming come from the DNA, and the V and J calls and clone size come from that table. The data contain 120,000 or so clones, over 60% of them singletons. J lost 7 bases, V lost 6 bases, and 12 bases had no gene match. The CDR3 runs 16 residues. CDR1 and CDR2 from the germline V gene are SEHNR and FQNEAQ (reference sequence). Material: peripheral blood. The V and J genes are TRBV7-9 and TRBJ2-7; 13 bases match TRBD2. The sequence came from a human donor in a cohort sampled during active COVID-19. CDR3 in amino acids: CASSAGLAGSRSEQYF. DNA for the CDR3: TGTGCCAGCAGTGCGGGACTAGCGGGATCTAGATCGGAGCAGTACTTC.